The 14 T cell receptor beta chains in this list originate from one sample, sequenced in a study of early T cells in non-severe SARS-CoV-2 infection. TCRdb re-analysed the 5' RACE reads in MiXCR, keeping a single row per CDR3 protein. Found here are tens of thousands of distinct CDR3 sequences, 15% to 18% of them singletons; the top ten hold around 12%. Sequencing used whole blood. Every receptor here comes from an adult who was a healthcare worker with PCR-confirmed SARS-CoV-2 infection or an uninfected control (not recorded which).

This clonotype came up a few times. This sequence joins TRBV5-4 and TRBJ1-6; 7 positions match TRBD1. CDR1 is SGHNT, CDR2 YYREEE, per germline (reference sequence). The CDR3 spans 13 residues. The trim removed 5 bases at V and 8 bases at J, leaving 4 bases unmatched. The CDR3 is CASSYRGDSPLHF. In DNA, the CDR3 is TGTGCCAGCAGTTACAGGGGAGATTCACCCCTCCACTTT.

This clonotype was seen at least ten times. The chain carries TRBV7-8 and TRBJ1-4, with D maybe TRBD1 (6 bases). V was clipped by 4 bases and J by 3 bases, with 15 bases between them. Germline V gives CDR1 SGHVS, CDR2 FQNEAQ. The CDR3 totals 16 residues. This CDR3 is CASSSSIQGSNEKLFF. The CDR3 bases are TGTGCCAGCAGCTCTTCTATACAGGGTTCTAATGAAAAACTGTTTTTT.

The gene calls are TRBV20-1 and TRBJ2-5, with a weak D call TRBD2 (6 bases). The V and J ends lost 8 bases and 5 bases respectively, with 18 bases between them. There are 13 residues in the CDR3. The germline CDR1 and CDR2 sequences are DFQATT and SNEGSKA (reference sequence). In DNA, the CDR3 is TGCAGTCCCGGGACTTTAGCGTTCGAGACCCAGTACTTC. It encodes CSPGTLAFETQYF.

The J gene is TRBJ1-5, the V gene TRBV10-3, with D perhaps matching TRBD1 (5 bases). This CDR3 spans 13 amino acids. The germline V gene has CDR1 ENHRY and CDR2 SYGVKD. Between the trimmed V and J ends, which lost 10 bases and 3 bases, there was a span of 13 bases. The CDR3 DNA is TGTGCCACCGCGGGGCGCTTCAATCAGCCCCAGCATTTT. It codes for CATAGRFNQPQHF.

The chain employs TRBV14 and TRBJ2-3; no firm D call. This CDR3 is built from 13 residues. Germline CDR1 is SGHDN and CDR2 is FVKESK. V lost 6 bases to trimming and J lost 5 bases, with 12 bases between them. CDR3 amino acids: CASRYEPVDTQYF. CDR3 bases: TGTGCCAGCAGATACGAACCGGTAGATACGCAGTATTTT. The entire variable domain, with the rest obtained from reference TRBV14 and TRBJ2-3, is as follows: EAGVTQFPSHSVIEKGQTVTLRCDPISGHDNLYWYRRVMGKEIKFLLHFVKESKQDESGMPNNRFLAERTGGTYSTLKVQPAELEDSGVYFCASRYEPVDTQYFGPGTRLTVL.

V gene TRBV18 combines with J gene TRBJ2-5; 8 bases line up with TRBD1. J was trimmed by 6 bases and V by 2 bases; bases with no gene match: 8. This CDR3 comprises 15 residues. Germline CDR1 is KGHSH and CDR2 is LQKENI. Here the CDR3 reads CASSPTTGVRKTQYF. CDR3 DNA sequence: TGTGCCAGCTCACCAACGACAGGGGTTAGGAAGACCCAGTACTTC.

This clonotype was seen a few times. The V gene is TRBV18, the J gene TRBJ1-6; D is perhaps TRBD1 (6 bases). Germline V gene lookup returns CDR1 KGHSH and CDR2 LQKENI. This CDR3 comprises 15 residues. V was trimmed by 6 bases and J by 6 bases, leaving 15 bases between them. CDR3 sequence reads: CASSELTGGNSPLHF. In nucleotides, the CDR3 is TGTGCCAGCTCCGAGTTGACAGGAGGTAATTCACCCCTCCACTTT.

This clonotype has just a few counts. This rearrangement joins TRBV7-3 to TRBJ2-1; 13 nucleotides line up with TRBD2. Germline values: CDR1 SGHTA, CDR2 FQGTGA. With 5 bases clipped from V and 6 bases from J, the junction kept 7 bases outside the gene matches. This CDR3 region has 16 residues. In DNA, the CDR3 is TGTGCCAGCAGCGACGGACTAGCGGGAGCCCCCAATGAGCAGTTCTTC. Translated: CASSDGLAGAPNEQFF.

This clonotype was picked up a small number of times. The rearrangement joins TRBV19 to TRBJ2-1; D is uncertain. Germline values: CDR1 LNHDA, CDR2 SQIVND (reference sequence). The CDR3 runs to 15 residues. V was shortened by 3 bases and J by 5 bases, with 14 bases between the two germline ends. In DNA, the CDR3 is TGTGCCAGTAGTATTGGTCAGCGCTTAAACAATGAGCAGTTCTTC. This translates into CASSIGQRLNNEQFF. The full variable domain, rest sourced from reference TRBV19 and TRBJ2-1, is DGGITQSPKYLFRKEGQNVTLSCEQNLNHDAMYWYRQDPGQGLRLIYYSQIVNDFQKGDIAEGYSVSREKKESFPLTVTSAQKNPTAFYLCASSIGQRLNNEQFFGPGTRLTVL.

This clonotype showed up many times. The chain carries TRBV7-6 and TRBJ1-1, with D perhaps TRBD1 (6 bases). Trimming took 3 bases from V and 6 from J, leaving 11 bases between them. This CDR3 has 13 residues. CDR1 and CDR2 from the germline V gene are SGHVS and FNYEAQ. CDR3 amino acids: CASSLTGGAEAFF. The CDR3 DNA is TGTGCCAGCAGCTTGACAGGAGGGGCTGAAGCTTTCTTT.

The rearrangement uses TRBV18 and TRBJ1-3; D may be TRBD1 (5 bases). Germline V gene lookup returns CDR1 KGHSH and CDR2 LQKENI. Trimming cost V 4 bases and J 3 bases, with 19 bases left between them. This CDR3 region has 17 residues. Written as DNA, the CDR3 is TGTGCCAGCTCACGAACGCTTCTTAGGGGAGATGGAAACACCATATATTTT. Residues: CASSRTLLRGDGNTIYF.

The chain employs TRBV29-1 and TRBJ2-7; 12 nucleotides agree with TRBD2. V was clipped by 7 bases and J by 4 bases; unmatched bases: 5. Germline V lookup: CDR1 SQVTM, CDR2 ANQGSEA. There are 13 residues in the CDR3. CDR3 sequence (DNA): TGCAGCGCCGCTAGCGGGAGGGAGTACGAGCAGTACTTC. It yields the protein CSAASGREYEQYF.

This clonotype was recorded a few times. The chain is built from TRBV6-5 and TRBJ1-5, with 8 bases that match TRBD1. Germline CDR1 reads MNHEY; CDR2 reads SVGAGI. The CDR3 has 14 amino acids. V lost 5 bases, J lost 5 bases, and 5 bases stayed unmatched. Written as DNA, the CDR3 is TGTGCCAGCAGTCTCCGGACAGGGCATCAGCCCCAGCATTTT. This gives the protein CASSLRTGHQPQHF.

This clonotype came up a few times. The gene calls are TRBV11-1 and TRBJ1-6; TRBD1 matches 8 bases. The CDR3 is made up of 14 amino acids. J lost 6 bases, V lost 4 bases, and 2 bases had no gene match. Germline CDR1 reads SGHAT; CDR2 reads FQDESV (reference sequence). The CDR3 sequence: CASSYDRGNSPLHF. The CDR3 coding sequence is TGTGCCAGCAGCTACGACAGGGGTAATTCACCCCTCCACTTT.